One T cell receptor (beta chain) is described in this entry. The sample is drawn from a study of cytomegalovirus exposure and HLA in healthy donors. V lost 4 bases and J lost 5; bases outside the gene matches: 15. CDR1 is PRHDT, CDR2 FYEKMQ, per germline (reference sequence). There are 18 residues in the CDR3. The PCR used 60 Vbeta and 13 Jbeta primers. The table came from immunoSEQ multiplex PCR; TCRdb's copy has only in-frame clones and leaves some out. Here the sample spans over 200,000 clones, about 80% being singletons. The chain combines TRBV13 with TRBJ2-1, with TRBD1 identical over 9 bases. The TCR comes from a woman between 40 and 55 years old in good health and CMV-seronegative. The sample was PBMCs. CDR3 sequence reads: CASSSFGTGGPRNNEQFF. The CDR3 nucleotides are TGTGCCAGCAGCTCCTTTGGTACAGGGGGCCCTCGGAACAATGAGCAGTTCTTC.